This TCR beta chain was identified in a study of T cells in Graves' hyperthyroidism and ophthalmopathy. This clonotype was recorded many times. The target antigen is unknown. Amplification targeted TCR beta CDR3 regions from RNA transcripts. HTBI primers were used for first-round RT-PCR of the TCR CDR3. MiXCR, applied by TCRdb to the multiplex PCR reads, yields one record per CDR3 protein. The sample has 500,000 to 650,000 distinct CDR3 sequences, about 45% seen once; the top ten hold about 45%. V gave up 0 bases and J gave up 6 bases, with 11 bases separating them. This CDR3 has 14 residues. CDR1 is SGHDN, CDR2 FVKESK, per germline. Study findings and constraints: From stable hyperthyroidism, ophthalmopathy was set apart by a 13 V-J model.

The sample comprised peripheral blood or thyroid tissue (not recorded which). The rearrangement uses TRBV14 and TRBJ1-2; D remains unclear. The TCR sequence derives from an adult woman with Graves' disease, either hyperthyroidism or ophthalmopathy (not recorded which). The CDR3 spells CASSQERAAHGYTF. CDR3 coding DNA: TGTGCCAGCAGCCAAGAACGGGCAGCTCATGGCTACACCTTC.